This TCR beta chain was profiled in a study of shared clonotypes between healthy human individuals. Study overall: Three plates were used per donor for CD4 naive, three for CD4 memory, two for CD8 naive and one for CD8 memory. The study's findings and limits: Measured sharing among donors was expected to vary with sequencing depth.

Comments on this clone: The antigen is undetermined.

Per germline, CDR1 SGHTA and CDR2 FQGNSA. Trimming removed 2 bases at V and 6 bases at J, with 14 bases between. This CDR3 is 15 amino acids long. A roughly 220 ng quantity of DNA, approximately 29,000 T cell genomes, went into the sorted-subset replicate PCRs. Under the authors' procedure: From ImmunoSEQ came sequences covering only the junction and carrying no quality scores, so filtering differed. TCRdb's table, derived via immunoSEQ multiplex PCR, lists solely in-frame clones and lacks some. V, J and clone size were drawn from that table, and D and trimming were deduced from the DNA. The top ten clones hold 1.2% of a sample with 1,500,000 or so clones, over 95% of them seen once.

This TCR was sampled from a man aged 25 to 45 in good health. The sequencing input was naive CD4+ T cells sorted from blood. The subset here: CD45RA+ positively selected. The chain recombines TRBV7-2 with TRBJ1-5; D may be TRBD1 (5 bases). CDR3 sequence: CASSLQGGLGQPQHF. In nucleotides, the CDR3 is TGTGCCAGCAGCTTACAGGGCGGTTTAGGTCAGCCCCAGCATTTT.